The clone carrying this T cell receptor beta chain was detected only a few times. This entry comes from a study of T-cell reconstitution after alpha-beta-depleted transplantation in children. Unique molecular identifiers were incorporated when the TCRbeta library was constructed. TCRdb used MiXCR to reprocess the PCR reads, holding one entry per CDR3 protein. The sample includes about 400,000 distinct CDR3 sequences, about an eighth of them seen just once. Germline CDR1 and CDR2: PRHDT and FYEKMQ (reference sequence). Germline trimming cut 3 bases from V and 10 bases from J; bases unmatched to any gene: 7. This CDR3 has 15 residues.

Here the sequenced sample was PBMCs, taken from the stem cell graft. The chain combines TRBV13 with TRBJ2-2; 11 bases are a match to TRBD1. This receptor was obtained from a human donor who donated a stem cell graft to a child with Fanconi anemia. CDR3 DNA: TGTGCCAGCAGCTTCCGGACAGGGGGCGTTGAGGAGCTGTTTTTT. Translated: CASSFRTGGVEELFF. The full variable domain, in which reference TRBV13 and TRBJ2-2 provide the parts outside the CDR3, is AAGVIQSPRHLIKEKRETATLKCYPIPRHDTVYWYQQGPGQDPQFLISFYEKMQSDKGSIPDRFSAQQFSDYHSELNMSSLELGDSALYFCASSFRTGGVEELFFGEGSRLTVL.